The 30 T cell receptor beta chains presented below share a single source sample, sequenced in a study of shared clonotypes between healthy human individuals (TCRdb year 2020). Library preparation used the immunoSEQ multiplex PCR assay. The table was pulled from immuneACCESS by TCRdb, which kept in-frame rearrangements only. Such tables lose some clones; where checked, under half of the loss comes from unresolved V genes, and the rest has no known cause. This sample comprises fewer than 2.5 million clones, approximately 93% of them detected only once. The top ten clonotypes cover 0.36% of the sample. The sequenced material came from naive CD4+ T cells from PBMCs. The cell subset or site label, as the study defines it: CD45RA+ positively selected. Receptor source: a man younger than 35 in good health. Some clones in this sample may be carry-over from other donors' samples.

Points on this clone: Other DNA sequences in this specimen translate into the identical CDR3. This sequence joins TRBV9 and TRBJ1-1, with unresolved D. V shed 0 bases and J shed 2 bases, with 8 bases lying between them. The CDR3 is made up of 14 amino acids. Germline CDR1 reads SGDLS; CDR2 reads YYNGEE. CDR3 sequence reads: CASSVVSVNTEAFF. The CDR3 nucleotides are TGTGCCAGCAGCGTAGTGTCGGTCAACACTGAAGCTTTCTTT. The full variable domain, completed using reference TRBV9 and TRBJ1-1, is DSGVTQTPKHLITATGQRVTLRCSPRSGDLSVYWYQQSLDQGLQFLIQYYNGEERAKGNILERFSAQQFPDLHSELNLSSLELGDSALYFCASSVVSVNTEAFFGQGTRLTVV.

The chain uses TRBV7-9 and TRBJ2-1; TRBD1 might be the D (6 bases). CDR3 length: 15 residues. From germline, CDR1 is SEHNR and CDR2 FQNEAQ (reference sequence). Between the trimmed V and J ends, which lost 6 bases and 16 bases, there was a span of 28 bases. The CDR3 bases are TGTGCCAGCAGTCGACAGGCCCCGCGGTCCAGTTCGTCCTTCTTC. Its translation: CASSRQAPRSSSSFF.

The V gene is TRBV29-1, the J gene TRBJ2-5; weak D call: TRBD1 (6 bases). The CDR3 has 13 amino acids. V lost 4 bases, J lost 1 base, and 10 bases lay in between. CDR1 SQVTM and CDR2 ANQGSEA come from the germline V gene. As DNA, the CDR3 is TGCAGCGTTGTGGGGGCCCCCCAAGAGACCCAGTACTTC. Its translation: CSVVGAPQETQYF.

The V and J genes are TRBV19 and TRBJ2-1, with 9 bases that match TRBD2. V lost 0 bases to trimming and J lost 6 bases; unmatched junction nucleotides: 15. This CDR3 is built from 19 residues. In germline, CDR1 is LNHDA, CDR2 SQIVND (reference sequence). For the CDR3, the DNA is TGTGCCAGTAGTATAGATAATGTTTGGGGACTAGCCTCGGGCAATGAGCAGTTCTTC. This translates into CASSIDNVWGLASGNEQFF.

The rearrangement links TRBV19 to TRBJ1-2; TRBD1 matches at 8 bases. V trimming: 6 bases; J trimming: 3 bases; junction bases outside the gene matches: 3. Germline V CDR1 and CDR2: LNHDA, SQIVND (reference sequence). The CDR3 runs 13 residues. This CDR3 is CASSMTGDYGYTF. The DNA of the CDR3 is TGTGCCAGTAGCATGACAGGGGACTATGGCTACACCTTC.

This clone was picked up one time. J is TRBJ2-7 and V is TRBV5-1, with 10 positions matching TRBD1. This CDR3 has 15 amino acids. The V gene end was trimmed by 4 bases and the J gene end by 7 bases; junction bases not matched to a gene: 11. Looked up from germline, CDR1 is SGHRS and CDR2 is YFSETQ. The CDR3 is CASSPTGTGAFEQYF. The DNA of the CDR3 is TGCGCCAGCAGCCCCACGGGGACAGGGGCGTTTGAGCAGTACTTC.

The rearrangement joins TRBV9 to TRBJ2-4; 9 positions agree with TRBD2. The CDR3 extends over 21 amino acids. The germline V gene has CDR1 SGDLS and CDR2 YYNGEE. J was trimmed by 3 bases and V by 0 bases; bases with no gene match: 19. The chain's CDR3 is CASSVAGGSGRSSPGKNIQYF. As DNA, the CDR3 is TGTGCCAGCAGCGTAGCTGGGGGTAGCGGGAGAAGTTCTCCGGGCAAAAACATTCAGTACTTC.

This clone occurred a few times. The chain combines TRBV19 with TRBJ1-5; D unclear. V was trimmed by 1 base and J by 7 bases, leaving 14 bases between them. This CDR3 region has 15 residues. Germline CDR1 and CDR2: LNHDA and SQIVND (reference sequence). The chain's CDR3 is CASSIASGRGQPQHF. The DNA for the CDR3 is TGTGCCAGTAGTATAGCTTCCGGACGTGGCCAGCCCCAGCATTTT.

The chain couples TRBV28 to TRBJ2-2, with 14 bases fitting TRBD2. The CDR3 is 17 residues long. Germline V lookup: CDR1 MDHEN, CDR2 SYDVKM. The junction had 7 bases not matched to a gene; V was cut back by 7 bases and J by 3 bases. CDR3 nucleotides: TGTGCCAGCATAGGGACTAGCGGGAGTGGGGACACCGGGGAGCTGTTTTTT. Translated, it gives CASIGTSGSGDTGELFF.

This rearrangement joins TRBV28 to TRBJ1-1, with D unclear. The CDR3 is 15 residues long. V was shortened by 7 bases and J by 1 base, with 16 bases between the two germline ends. CDR1 MDHEN and CDR2 SYDVKM come from the germline V gene. The CDR3: CASTDSPRGNTEAFF. The CDR3 DNA follows: TGTGCCAGCACCGATTCCCCCCGGGGGAACACTGAAGCTTTCTTT.

The chain uses TRBV4-2 and TRBJ1-1; 7 bases are shared with TRBD1. Germline lookup yields CDR1 LGHNA and CDR2 YNFKEQ. J lost 1 base, V lost 7 bases, and 6 bases had no gene match. This CDR3 has 14 residues. The CDR3 reads CASNRQGQNTEAFF. CDR3 coding DNA: TGTGCCAGCAACCGACAGGGCCAGAACACTGAAGCTTTCTTT.

V is TRBV5-1 and J is TRBJ1-3; 11 nucleotides align to TRBD1. Trimming cost V 4 bases and J 4 bases; bases outside gene matches: 4. CDR1 and CDR2 from the germline V gene are SGHRS and YFSETQ. The CDR3 contains 15 residues. The CDR3 spells CASSNGQGAGNTIYF. The CDR3, as DNA: TGCGCCAGCAGCAACGGACAGGGGGCCGGAAACACCATATATTTT.

V and J are TRBV28 and TRBJ1-2; D not resolved. Between the trimmed V and J ends, which lost 1 base and 1 base, there was a span of 10 bases. The CDR3 spans 15 residues. The germline CDR1 and CDR2 sequences are MDHEN and SYDVKM. The CDR3 loop reads CASSLSRLYNYGYTF. Written as DNA, the CDR3 is TGTGCCAGCAGTTTATCCAGACTTTATAACTATGGCTACACCTTC.

The V gene is TRBV6-1, the J gene TRBJ1-6, with 7 positions matching TRBD1. CDR3 length: 15 residues. Germline loops: CDR1 MNHNS, CDR2 SASEGT. Unmatched junction bases numbered 7, after V lost 5 bases and J lost 6 bases. DNA for the CDR3: TGTGCCAGCAGTTTATACAGGGGACTTAATTCACCCCTCCACTTT. Translation gives CASSLYRGLNSPLHF.

The chain uses TRBV7-8 and TRBJ2-1; TRBD2 agrees at 15 bases. Germline assignment: CDR1 SGHVS and CDR2 FQNEAQ. V dropped 5 bases and J dropped 9; count of bases not matched to a gene: 5. This CDR3 is 15 amino acids long. The CDR3 sequence: CASSLGLAGGGEQFF. The CDR3 DNA is TGTGCCAGCAGCCTGGGACTAGCGGGAGGTGGTGAGCAGTTCTTC. Drawing the rest from reference TRBV7-8 and TRBJ2-1, the complete variable domain is GAGVSQSPRYKVAKRGQDVALRCDPISGHVSLFWYQQALGQGPEFLTYFQNEAQLDKSGLPSDRFFAERPEGSVSTLKIQRTQQEDSAVYLCASSLGLAGGGEQFFGPGTRLTVL.

On this clone itself: Just one base apart from a much larger clone, this may be a read error. Here the CDR3 reads CASSAPNTGELFF. The CDR3, as DNA: TGTGCCAGCAGCGCCCCGAACACCGGGGAGCTGTTTTTT. The chain links TRBV7-3 to TRBJ2-2, with unresolved D. V was shortened by 5 bases and J by 0 bases, with 4 bases between the two germline ends. The CDR3 runs to 13 residues. The germline V gene has CDR1 SGHTA and CDR2 FQGTGA.

V gene TRBV4-1 combines with J gene TRBJ2-1; TRBD2 is a possible D gene (5 bases). CDR3 length: 14 residues. Per germline, CDR1 MGHRA and CDR2 YSYEKL. V lost 0 bases, J lost 10 bases, and 13 bases lay in between. This CDR3 is CASSQDHRGVEQFF. CDR3 bases: TGCGCCAGCAGCCAAGATCACCGGGGAGTAGAGCAGTTCTTC.

The rearrangement links TRBV25-1 to TRBJ1-3; weak D call: TRBD1 (6 bases). The CDR3 length is 15 residues. The germline V and J ends were trimmed by 3 bases and 4 bases, with 13 bases remaining between them. The V gene's germline CDR1 is MGHDK and CDR2 SYGVNS. CDR3: CASSEPPGQGNTIYF. DNA for the CDR3: TGTGCCAGCAGTGAGCCTCCCGGACAGGGAAACACCATATATTTT. Looking up the rest from reference TRBV25-1 and TRBJ1-3 gives the full variable domain: EADIYQTPRYLVIGTGKKITLECSQTMGHDKMYWYQQDPGMELHLIHYSYGVNSTEKGDLSSESTVSRIRTEHFPLTLESARPSHTSQYLCASSEPPGQGNTIYFGEGSWLTVV.

V is TRBV7-8 and J is TRBJ2-7; unclear D gene. V lost 6 bases, J lost 0 bases, and 12 bases lay in between. The V gene's germline CDR1 is SGHVS and CDR2 FQNEAQ. The CDR3 totals 14 residues. The CDR3 sequence: CASRRDPNSYEQYF. The CDR3 region has the DNA TGTGCCAGCAGAAGAGATCCCAACTCCTACGAGCAGTACTTC.

The CDR3 sequence is CASSFATGMDEQFF. For the CDR3, the DNA is TGTGCCAGCAGTTTCGCCACGGGTATGGATGAGCAGTTCTTC. The chain has TRBV27 and TRBJ2-1; unclear D gene. V was shortened by 3 bases and J by 8 bases, with 14 bases between the two germline ends. The germline V gene encodes CDR1 MNHEY and CDR2 SMNVEV (reference sequence). The CDR3 is 14 residues long.

Notes on this clone: At the DNA level, this CDR3 is encoded by other sequences in the same sample as well. The chain is built from TRBV27 and TRBJ1-2; 7 nucleotides align to TRBD1. Germline V lookup: CDR1 MNHEY, CDR2 SMNVEV (reference sequence). The CDR3 extends over 14 amino acids. V shed 3 bases and J 3 bases; nucleotides not matched to a gene: 4. Here the CDR3 reads CASSFRTGDYGYTF. DNA for the CDR3: TGTGCCAGCAGTTTCCGTACAGGGGACTATGGCTACACCTTC.

In DNA form, the CDR3 reads TGCGCCAGCAGCTTCTCCGGGACCCAGTCTATCTATGGCTACACCTTC. Protein: CASSFSGTQSIYGYTF. The V and J genes are TRBV5-1 and TRBJ1-2; D may be TRBD1 (5 bases). Germline lookup yields CDR1 SGHRS and CDR2 YFSETQ. V was clipped by 2 bases and J by 4 bases, with 18 bases between them. The CDR3 contains 16 residues.

This clone has a single count. V is TRBV4-1 and J is TRBJ2-5; 11 bases match TRBD1. V was clipped by 1 base and J by 7 bases; unmatched bases: 11. Per germline, CDR1 MGHRA and CDR2 YSYEKL. The CDR3 loop spans 17 amino acids. The CDR3: CASSQVRTGGLGGTQYF. In nucleotides, the CDR3 is TGCGCCAGCAGCCAAGTCAGGACAGGGGGCCTGGGGGGGACCCAGTACTTC.

V and J are TRBV19 and TRBJ2-1, with TRBD1 matching over 7 bases. With 7 bases clipped from V and 8 bases from J, the junction kept 11 bases outside the gene matches. This CDR3 contains 14 residues. Germline V gene data show CDR1 as LNHDA and CDR2 as SQIVND (reference sequence). The CDR3 DNA is TGTGCCAGTAATCGAGGGGACAGCGTCGATGAGCAGTTCTTC. Its translation is CASNRGDSVDEQFF.

A remark on this clone: Other DNA sequences in the sample encode the same CDR3. The chain employs TRBV28 and TRBJ2-3; D perhaps matches TRBD2 (6 bases). The ends were cut back, 2 bases at V and 6 bases at J, with 12 bases in the middle. The CDR3 consists of 14 residues. CDR1 and CDR2 from the germline V gene are MDHEN and SYDVKM. The CDR3 sequence: CASSLGGSVDTQYF. The CDR3 DNA reads TGTGCCAGCAGTTTAGGGGGGAGCGTCGATACGCAGTATTTT. The complete variable domain, with remaining parts taken from reference TRBV28 and TRBJ2-3, reads DVKVTQSSRYLVKRTGEKVFLECVQDMDHENMFWYRQDPGLGLRLIYFSYDVKMKEKGDIPEGYSVSREKKERFSLILESASTNQTSMYLCASSLGGSVDTQYFGPGTRLTVL.

This rearrangement joins TRBV25-1 to TRBJ1-1, with a possible D match to TRBD1 (5 bases). Germline CDR1 is MGHDK and CDR2 is SYGVNS. The CDR3 has 12 amino acids. V gave up 0 bases and J gave up 9 bases, with 8 bases separating them. This CDR3 reads CASSEYNRQAFF. CDR3 in DNA: TGTGCCAGCAGTGAATACAACAGGCAAGCTTTCTTT. Supplemented by reference TRBV25-1 and TRBJ1-1, the full variable domain reads EADIYQTPRYLVIGTGKKITLECSQTMGHDKMYWYQQDPGMELHLIHYSYGVNSTEKGDLSSESTVSRIRTEHFPLTLESARPSHTSQYLCASSEYNRQAFFGQGTRLTVV.

The chain carries TRBV9 and TRBJ1-2; TRBD1 aligns across 7 bases. With V trimmed by 4 bases and J by 5 bases, 8 bases remained unmatched. The CDR3 is made up of 14 amino acids. Germline values: CDR1 SGDLS, CDR2 YYNGEE. This CDR3 reads CASSQVQGGYGYTF. In DNA form, the CDR3 reads TGTGCCAGCAGCCAGGTGCAGGGGGGGTATGGCTACACCTTC.

Concerning this clone itself: This sample also contains other DNA sequences that code for the same CDR3. The chain carries TRBV6-1 and TRBJ2-7; D call uncertain. This CDR3 spans 12 amino acids. Germline assignment: CDR1 MNHNS and CDR2 SASEGT. The V gene lost 3 bases and the J gene lost 3 bases, with 6 bases spanning the gap. CDR3 nucleotides: TGTGCCAGCAGTGAGCTAGGCTACGAGCAGTACTTC. Its protein is CASSELGYEQYF.

V and J are TRBV7-8 and TRBJ2-3; D is unclear. The CDR3 length is 12 residues. CDR1 and CDR2 from the germline V gene are SGHVS and FQNEAQ. V lost 2 bases and J 5 bases, leaving 5 bases between the germline ends. The CDR3 DNA reads TGTGCCAGCAGCTTAAATCAAGATACGCAGTATTTT. Protein product: CASSLNQDTQYF.

The rearrangement uses TRBV28 and TRBJ1-4; the D is unclear. The V and J ends lost 2 bases and 0 bases respectively, with 13 bases between them. CDR3 length equals 17 residues. Germline lookup yields CDR1 MDHEN and CDR2 SYDVKM. The CDR3 protein is CASSLRPLAATNEKLFF. CDR3 nucleotides: TGTGCCAGCAGTTTACGTCCACTCGCGGCAACTAATGAAAAACTGTTTTTT.